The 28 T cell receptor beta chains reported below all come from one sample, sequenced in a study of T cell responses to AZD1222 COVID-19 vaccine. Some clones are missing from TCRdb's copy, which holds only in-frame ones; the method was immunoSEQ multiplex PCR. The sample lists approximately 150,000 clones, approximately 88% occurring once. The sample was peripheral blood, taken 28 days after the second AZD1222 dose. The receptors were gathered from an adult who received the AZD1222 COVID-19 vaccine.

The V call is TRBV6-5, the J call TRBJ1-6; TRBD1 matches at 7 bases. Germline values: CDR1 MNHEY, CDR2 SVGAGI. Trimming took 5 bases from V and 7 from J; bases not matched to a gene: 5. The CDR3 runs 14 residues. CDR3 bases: TGTGCCAGCAGTAGACAGGGTGCCAATTCACCCCTCCACTTT. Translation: CASSRQGANSPLHF.

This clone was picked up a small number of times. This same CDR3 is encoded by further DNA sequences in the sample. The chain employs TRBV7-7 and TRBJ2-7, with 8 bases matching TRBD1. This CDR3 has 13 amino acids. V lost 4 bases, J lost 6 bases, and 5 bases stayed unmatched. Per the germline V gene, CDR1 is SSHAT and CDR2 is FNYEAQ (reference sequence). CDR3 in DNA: TGTGCCAGCAGCTCAGACAGGGGCGGCGAGCAGTACTTC. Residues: CASSSDRGGEQYF.

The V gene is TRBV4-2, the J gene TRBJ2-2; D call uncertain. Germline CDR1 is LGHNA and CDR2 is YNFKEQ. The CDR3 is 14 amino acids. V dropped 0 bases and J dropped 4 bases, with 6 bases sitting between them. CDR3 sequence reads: CASSQETLTGELFF. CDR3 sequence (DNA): TGTGCCAGCAGCCAAGAGACCCTCACCGGGGAGCTGTTTTTT.

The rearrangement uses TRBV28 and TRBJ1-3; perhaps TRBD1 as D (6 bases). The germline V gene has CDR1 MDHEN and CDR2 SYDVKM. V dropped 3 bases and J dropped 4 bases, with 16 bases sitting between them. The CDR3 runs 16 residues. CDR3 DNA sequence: TGTGCCAGCAGTTTTGTGGGGGCCCAACCCGGAAACACCATATATTTT. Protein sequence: CASSFVGAQPGNTIYF. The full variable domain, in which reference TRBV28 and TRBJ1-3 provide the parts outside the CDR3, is DVKVTQSSRYLVKRTGEKVFLECVQDMDHENMFWYRQDPGLGLRLIYFSYDVKMKEKGDIPEGYSVSREKKERFSLILESASTNQTSMYLCASSFVGAQPGNTIYFGEGSWLTVV.

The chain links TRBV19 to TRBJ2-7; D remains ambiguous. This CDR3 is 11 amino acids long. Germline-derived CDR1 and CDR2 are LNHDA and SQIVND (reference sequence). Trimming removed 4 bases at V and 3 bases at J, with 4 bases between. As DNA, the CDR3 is TGTGCCAGTAGTAGAGACTACGAGCAGTACTTC. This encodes CASSRDYEQYF.

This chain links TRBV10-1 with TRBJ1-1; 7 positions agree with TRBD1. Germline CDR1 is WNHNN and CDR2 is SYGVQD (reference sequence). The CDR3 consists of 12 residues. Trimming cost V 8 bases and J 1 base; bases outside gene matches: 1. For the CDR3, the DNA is TGCGCCAGCGGGGACAGGAACACTGAAGCTTTCTTT. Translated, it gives CASGDRNTEAFF.

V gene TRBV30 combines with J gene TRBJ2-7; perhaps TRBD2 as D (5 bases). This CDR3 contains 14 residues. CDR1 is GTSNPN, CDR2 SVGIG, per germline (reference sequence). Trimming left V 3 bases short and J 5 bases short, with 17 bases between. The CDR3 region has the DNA TGTGCCTGGAGGTACGGGGATCCTTCAAACGAGCAGTACTTC. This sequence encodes CAWRYGDPSNEQYF.

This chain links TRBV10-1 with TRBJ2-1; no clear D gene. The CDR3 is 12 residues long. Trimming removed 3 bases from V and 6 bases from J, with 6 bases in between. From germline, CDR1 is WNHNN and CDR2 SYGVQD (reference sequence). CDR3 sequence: CASSESRNEQFF. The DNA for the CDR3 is TGCGCCAGCAGTGAATCTCGCAATGAGCAGTTCTTC.

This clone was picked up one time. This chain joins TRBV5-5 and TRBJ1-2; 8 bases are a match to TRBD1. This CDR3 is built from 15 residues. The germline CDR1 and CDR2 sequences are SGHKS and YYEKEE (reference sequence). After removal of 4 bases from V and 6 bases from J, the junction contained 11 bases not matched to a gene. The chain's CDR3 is CASSVDRPGGDGYTF. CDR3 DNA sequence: TGTGCCAGCAGCGTCGATCGGCCAGGGGGCGATGGCTACACCTTC.

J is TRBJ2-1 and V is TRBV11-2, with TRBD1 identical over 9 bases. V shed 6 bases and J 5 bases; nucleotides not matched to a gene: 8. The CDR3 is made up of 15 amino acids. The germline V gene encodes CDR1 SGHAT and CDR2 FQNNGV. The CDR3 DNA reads TGTGCCAGCAGAAAACCGGGACAGGGACACAATGAGCAGTTCTTC. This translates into CASRKPGQGHNEQFF. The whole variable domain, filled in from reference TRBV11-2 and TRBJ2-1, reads EAGVAQSPRYKIIEKRQSVAFWCNPISGHATLYWYQQILGQGPKLLIQFQNNGVVDDSQLPKDRFSAERLKGVDSTLKIQPAKLEDSAVYLCASRKPGQGHNEQFFGPGTRLTVL.

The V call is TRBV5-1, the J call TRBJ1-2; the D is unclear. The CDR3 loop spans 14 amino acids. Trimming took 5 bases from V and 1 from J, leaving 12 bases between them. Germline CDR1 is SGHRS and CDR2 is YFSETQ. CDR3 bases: TGCGCCAGCAGTCCGGAGAGGGTTAACTATGGCTACACCTTC. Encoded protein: CASSPERVNYGYTF.

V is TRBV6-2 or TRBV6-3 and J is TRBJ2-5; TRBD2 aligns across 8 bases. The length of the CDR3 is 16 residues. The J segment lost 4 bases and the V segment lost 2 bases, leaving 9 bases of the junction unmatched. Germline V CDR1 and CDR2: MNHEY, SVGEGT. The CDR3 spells CASSYAGLGVGETQYF. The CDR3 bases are TGTGCCAGCAGTTACGCGGGACTAGGAGTTGGAGAGACCCAGTACTTC.

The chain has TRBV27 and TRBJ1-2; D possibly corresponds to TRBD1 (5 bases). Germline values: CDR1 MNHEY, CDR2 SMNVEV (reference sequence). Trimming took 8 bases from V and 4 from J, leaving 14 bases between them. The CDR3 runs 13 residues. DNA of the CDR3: TGTGCCAGCCGTTCAGGGATTAGCTATGGCTACACCTTC. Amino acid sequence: CASRSGISYGYTF.

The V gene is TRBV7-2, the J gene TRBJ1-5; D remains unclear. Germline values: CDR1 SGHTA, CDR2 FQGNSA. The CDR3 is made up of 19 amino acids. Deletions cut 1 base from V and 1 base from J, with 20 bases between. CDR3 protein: CASSLVWAGLAKSNQPQHF. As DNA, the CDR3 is TGTGCCAGCAGCTTAGTTTGGGCAGGCCTCGCGAAGAGCAATCAGCCCCAGCATTTT.

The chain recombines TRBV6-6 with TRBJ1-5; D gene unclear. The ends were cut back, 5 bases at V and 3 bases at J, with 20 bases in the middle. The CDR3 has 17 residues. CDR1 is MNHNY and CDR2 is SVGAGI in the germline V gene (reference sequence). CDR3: CASSLDGHGPSNQPQHF. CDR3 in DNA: TGTGCCAGCAGTCTTGATGGCCATGGACCGTCCAATCAGCCCCAGCATTTT.

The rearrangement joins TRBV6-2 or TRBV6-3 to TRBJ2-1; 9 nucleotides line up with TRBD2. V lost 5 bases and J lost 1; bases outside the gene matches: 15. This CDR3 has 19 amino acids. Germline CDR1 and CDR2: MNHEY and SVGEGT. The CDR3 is CASSDSGGYTLRSYNEQFF. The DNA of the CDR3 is TGTGCCAGCAGTGACAGCGGGGGGTATACTCTGCGTTCCTACAATGAGCAGTTCTTC.

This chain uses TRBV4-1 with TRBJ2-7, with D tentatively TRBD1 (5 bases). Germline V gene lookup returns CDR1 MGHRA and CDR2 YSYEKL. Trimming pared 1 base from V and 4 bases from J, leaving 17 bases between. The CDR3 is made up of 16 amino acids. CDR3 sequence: CASSQGSQAGAYEQYF. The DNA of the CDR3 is TGCGCCAGCAGCCAAGGATCACAGGCAGGCGCATACGAGCAGTACTTC.

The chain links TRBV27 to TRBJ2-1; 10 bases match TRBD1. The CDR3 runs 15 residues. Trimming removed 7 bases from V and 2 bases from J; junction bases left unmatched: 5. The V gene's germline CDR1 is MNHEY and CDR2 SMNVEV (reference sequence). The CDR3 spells CASTRGTGAYNEQFF. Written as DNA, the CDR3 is TGTGCCAGCACCCGAGGGACAGGGGCCTACAATGAGCAGTTCTTC.

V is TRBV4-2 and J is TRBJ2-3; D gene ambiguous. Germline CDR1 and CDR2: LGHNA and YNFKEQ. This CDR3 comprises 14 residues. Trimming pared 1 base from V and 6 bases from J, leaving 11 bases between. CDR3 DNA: TGTGCCAGCAGCCAAGTAGGTCATCAGGATACGCAGTATTTT. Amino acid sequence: CASSQVGHQDTQYF.

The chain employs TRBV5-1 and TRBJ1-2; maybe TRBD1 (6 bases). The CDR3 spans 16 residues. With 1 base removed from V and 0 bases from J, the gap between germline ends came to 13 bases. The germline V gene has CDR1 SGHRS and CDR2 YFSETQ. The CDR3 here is CASSLTGQRPNYGYTF. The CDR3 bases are TGCGCCAGCAGCTTGACAGGGCAGCGGCCTAACTATGGCTACACCTTC.

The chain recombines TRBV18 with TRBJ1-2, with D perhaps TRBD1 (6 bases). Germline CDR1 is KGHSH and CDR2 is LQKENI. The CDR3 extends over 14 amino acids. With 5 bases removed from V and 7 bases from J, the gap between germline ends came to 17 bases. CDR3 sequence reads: CASSETQGSSGYTF. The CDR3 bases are TGTGCCAGCTCAGAGACCCAGGGGTCCTCTGGCTACACCTTC.

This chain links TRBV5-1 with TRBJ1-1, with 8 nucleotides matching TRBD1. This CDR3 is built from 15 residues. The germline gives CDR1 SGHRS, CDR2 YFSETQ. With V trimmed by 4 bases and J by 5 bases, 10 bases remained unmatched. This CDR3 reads CASSQGARPGTEAFF. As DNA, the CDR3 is TGCGCCAGCAGCCAGGGGGCGCGGCCAGGGACTGAAGCTTTCTTT.

As DNA, the CDR3 is TGTGCCAGCAGTGAAGGGATTTATGGCTACACCTTC. Translation gives CASSEGIYGYTF. The chain joins TRBV2 to TRBJ1-2; D is unresolved. The V end was cut by 1 base, the J end by 5 bases, with 5 bases between. The CDR3 extends over 12 amino acids. Per the germline V gene, CDR1 is SNHLY and CDR2 is FYNNEI.

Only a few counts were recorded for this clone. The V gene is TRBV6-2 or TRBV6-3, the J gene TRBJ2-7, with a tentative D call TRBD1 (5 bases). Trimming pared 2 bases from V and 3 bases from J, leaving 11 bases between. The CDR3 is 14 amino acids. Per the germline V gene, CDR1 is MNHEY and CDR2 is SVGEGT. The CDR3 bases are TGTGCCAGCAGTTACCCGACGGACATCTACGAGCAGTACTTC. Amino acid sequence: CASSYPTDIYEQYF.

The CDR3 bases are TGCGCCAGCAGTCAGTCAAATCGGACGGGGGCGAGTGGCTACACCTTC. Its translation: CASSQSNRTGASGYTF. The genes are TRBV23-1 and TRBJ1-2; weak D call: TRBD1 (6 bases). TRBV23-1 is assigned to the ORF class and has an uncertain function. CDR3 length: 16 amino acids. Trimming stripped 3 bases from V and 7 bases from J, with 21 bases between.

CDR3 protein: CASSLNRDLTEAFF. The CDR3, as DNA: TGTGCCAGCAGTTTAAACAGGGACCTCACTGAAGCTTTCTTT. The chain employs TRBV6-5 and TRBJ1-1, with D tentatively TRBD1 (6 bases). The CDR3 contains 14 residues. V lost 4 bases and J 4 bases, leaving 13 bases between the germline ends. Germline loops: CDR1 MNHEY, CDR2 SVGAGI.

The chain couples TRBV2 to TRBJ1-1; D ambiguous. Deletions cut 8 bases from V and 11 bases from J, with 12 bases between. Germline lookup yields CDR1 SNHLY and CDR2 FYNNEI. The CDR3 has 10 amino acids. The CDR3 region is CASQEPGAFF. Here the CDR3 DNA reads TGTGCCAGCCAGGAGCCCGGGGCTTTCTTT.

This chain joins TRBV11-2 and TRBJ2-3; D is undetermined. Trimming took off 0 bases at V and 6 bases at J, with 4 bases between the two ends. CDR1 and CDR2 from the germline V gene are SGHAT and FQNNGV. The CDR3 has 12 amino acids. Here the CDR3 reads CASSLDRDTQYF. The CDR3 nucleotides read TGTGCCAGCAGCTTAGATCGCGATACGCAGTATTTT.